The clone carrying this TCR beta chain was seen at least ten times. Its antigen is currently unknown. Diagnosing involved the use of clinical symptoms, serum thyroxine and TRAb, thyroid ultrasound and orbital computed tomography. The CDR3 is 15 residues long. V was cut by 5 bases and J by 0 bases, with 11 bases left in between. Germline V gene sequence: CDR1 SGHTA, CDR2 FQGNSA. The sample is drawn from a study of T cells in Graves' hyperthyroidism and ophthalmopathy. Regarding the study as a whole: Ophthalmopathy got predicted by the model a median approximately six months before its onset. Most thyroid clonotypes that were expanded above 0.001 also turned up in blood.

TCR beta CDR3 regions were amplified from RNA. An initial round of RT-PCR targeting the TCR CDR3 relied on the HTBI primer set. TCRdb analysed the multiplex PCR reads with MiXCR anew, one entry per CDR3 protein. The sample consists of about 570,000 distinct CDR3 sequences, about 45% of them appearing once. The sequenced material came from peripheral blood or thyroid tissue (not recorded which). This TCR was recovered from an adult woman with Graves' disease, either hyperthyroidism or ophthalmopathy (not recorded which). The rearrangement joins TRBV7-2 to TRBJ1-3; unclear D gene. The CDR3 loop is CASSQDPGSGNTIYF. CDR3 nucleotide sequence: TGTGCCAGCAGCCAGGATCCTGGCTCTGGAAACACCATATATTTT.